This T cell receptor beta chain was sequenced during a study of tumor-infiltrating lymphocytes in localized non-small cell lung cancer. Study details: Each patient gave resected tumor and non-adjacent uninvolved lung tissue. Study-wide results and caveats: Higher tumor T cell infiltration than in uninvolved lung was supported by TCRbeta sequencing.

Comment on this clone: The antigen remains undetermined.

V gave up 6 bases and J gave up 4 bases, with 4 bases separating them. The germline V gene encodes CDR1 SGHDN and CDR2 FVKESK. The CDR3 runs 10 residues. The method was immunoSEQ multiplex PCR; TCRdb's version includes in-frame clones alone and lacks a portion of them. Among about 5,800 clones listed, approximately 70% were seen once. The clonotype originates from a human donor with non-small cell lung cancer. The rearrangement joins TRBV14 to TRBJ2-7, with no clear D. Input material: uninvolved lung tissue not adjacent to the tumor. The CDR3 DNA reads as TGTGCCAGCAGTAGATACGAGCAGTACTTC. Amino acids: CASSRYEQYF.